Reported below is one T cell receptor beta chain. V was clipped by 0 bases and J by 2 bases; unmatched bases: 14. This CDR3 has 20 residues. Germline CDR1 and CDR2: SGHTA and FQGNSA. The data stem from a study of cytotoxic CD8 clonotypes in ibrutinib-treated CLL. Sequencing used immunoSEQ multiplex PCR; TCRdb keeps in-frame clones, though not all of them. The sample includes over 100,000 clones, approximately 83% of them seen just once. Material: PBMCs, obtained after 24 months of ibrutinib treatment. The sequence was obtained from a human donor with chronic lymphocytic leukemia. V usage is TRBV7-2 and J usage is TRBJ2-5; TRBD1 agrees at 11 bases. This CDR3 is CASSLAPMDRGQLVQETQYF. CDR3 nucleotides: TGTGCCAGCAGCTTAGCCCCCATGGACAGGGGGCAGTTGGTGCAAGAGACCCAGTACTTC. Together with reference TRBV7-2 and TRBJ2-5, the CDR3 gives the full variable domain: GAGVSQSPSNKVTEKGKDVELRCDPISGHTALYWYRQSLGQGLEFLIYFQGNSAPDKSGLPSDRFSAERTGGSVSTLTIQRTQQEDSAVYLCASSLAPMDRGQLVQETQYFGPGTRLLVL.